This is a list of T cell receptor beta chains from one sample in a study of technical replicates of blood from several donors. Sequenced by immunoSEQ multiplex PCR; TCRdb stores in-frame clones only, minus some. Among just over 95,000 clones listed, around 95% were seen once. The sequenced sample consisted of T cells isolated from PBMCs. The source is a human donor in good health. CDR3s include the opening cysteine and the closing phenylalanine or tryptophan. Each record gives: D gene, J gene, V gene, CDR3 protein. A D gene is named only where the DNA matches it firmly.

NA,TRBJ2-7,TRBV10-2,CASSEGGGYEQYF
TRBD1,TRBJ2-7,TRBV27,CASRPGTGGFYEQYF
NA,TRBJ2-7,TRBV9,CASSEGPGHSYEQYF
TRBD1,TRBJ1-2,TRBV9,CASNPGGGVGRYTF
TRBD2,TRBJ2-5,TRBV11-3,CASSFGLARETQYF
TRBD1,TRBJ2-7,TRBV7-9,CASSLGDSEAYEQYF
NA,TRBJ2-7,TRBV6-5,CASSQGGVRYEQYF
NA,TRBJ2-1,TRBV6-4,CASSERESSYNEQFF
TRBD1,TRBJ1-1,TRBV30,CAWSQTGGEAFF
NA,TRBJ1-1,TRBV7-9,CASSFGEDTEAFF
NA,TRBJ2-1,TRBV5-1,CASREESSYNEQFF
TRBD1,TRBJ1-2,TRBV29-1,CSVGQGRDGYTF
NA,TRBJ1-4,TRBV7-9,CASRSAETGLHEKLFF
NA,TRBJ1-4,TRBV5-1,CASNRGEPNEKLFF
TRBD2,TRBJ2-3,TRBV7-3,CASSLISGLAGITDTQYF
NA,TRBJ1-4,TRBV9,CASSAHERYNEKLFF
TRBD1,TRBJ2-7,TRBV29-1,CSVQRRQGF
NA,TRBJ1-3,TRBV9,CASSVDSGSGNTIYF
NA,TRBJ1-6,TRBV6-1,CASIVTQGYNSPLHF
NA,TRBJ1-1,TRBV25-1,CASSTITGSAFF
NA,TRBJ2-2,TRBV27,CASSPGLWGELFF
NA,TRBJ1-1,TRBV4-1,CASSQEDSTEAFF
TRBD1,TRBJ2-7,TRBV4-2,CASSPYGPGTGVYEQYF
NA,TRBJ2-7,TRBV23-1,CASSVRETGAKDPF
TRBD2,TRBJ2-2,TRBV19,CASNPGGTNTGELFF
TRBD1,TRBJ2-5,TRBV9,CASSVTPSRGQETQYF